This TCR beta chain was documented in a study of immune evolution from preneoplasia to lung adenocarcinoma (dated by TCRdb to the early 2020s). As for the study more broadly: No AAH lesions showed HLA loss of heterozygosity, compared with about 6.3% of AIS, 15% of MIA and 30% to 35% of ADC lesions. The study used immune gene expression, TCR sequencing and multiplex immunofluorescence to profile the immune contexture of lung adenocarcinoma precursors and invasive adenocarcinoma. Resected precursor lesions (AAH, AIS, MIA) and invasive adenocarcinomas were compared against paired morphologically normal lung tissue. Sample size was determined by specimen availability and not by a prior power calculation. The immune data were combined with whole exome sequencing and methylation data from the same cohort of nodules. The overall cohort was made up of over 40 patients with pulmonary nodules who had surgical resection. TCR sequencing data came from 50 to 55 patients. It was reported in the study that under 110 samples were used for TCR sequencing. POLYSOLVER was used to infer class I HLA alleles from exome data, and LOHHLA was used to detect allele-specific HLA loss.

The CDR3, cysteine through phenylalanine, is 11 amino acids long. Left in the record is the CDR3 DNA by itself, 33 bases read in frame from the first base. Taken from the germline V gene, the CDR1 and CDR2 loops are SGHTA and FQGNSA. On this clone: The clone's antigen remains unknown. A read error may account for a junction end that differs from germline.

Using the immunoSEQ hsTCRbeta Kit, TCR beta CDR3 regions were sequenced from DNA. The original pipeline was this. The ImmunoSEQ Analyzer was used to analyse the TCR sequencing data. T cell clonality was calculated on productive rearrangements as 1 minus Pielou's evenness. T cell diversity was measured with the inverse Simpson index on productive templates. T cell density was defined as TCR beta template counts normalized to usable DNA, with usable DNA estimated by amplification and sequencing of housekeeping genes. Two-sided Kruskal-Wallis tests were used to compare TCR metrics between histologic stages. TCRdb stores this immuneACCESS table with in-frame sequences only. Part of the clones is absent; in the studies checked, under half of the shortfall reflects unresolved V genes, and no reason is known for the rest. V and J calls and clone size come straight from that table; D and trimming were deduced from the DNA. In this sample the table shows 12,000 or so clones, 85% of which occur a single time. The ten biggest clones cover approximately 3.9% of the sample.

Resection was performed on patients in Japan or China between the mid-2010s and the late 2010s. Two lung cancer pathologists independently confirmed the histologic diagnosis of each case on H&E slides. To enrich premalignant or tumor cells for nucleic acid extraction, macro-dissection was performed after pathologic assessment. DNA was isolated from FFPE tissue using the AllPrep DNA/RNA FFPE Kit. Findings and caveats that apply to the study as a whole: T cell clonality was highest in KRAS-mutant nodules compared with EGFR-mutant or double wild-type lesions. The highest top T cell clone frequencies were observed in normal lung, and a progressive decrease in top T cell clone frequencies appeared to occur from AAH through AIS, MIA and invasive adenocarcinoma. Clonality was highest in normal lung, while later-stage lesions appeared to show lower clonality but higher T cell density and diversity. Because all patients were from Japan and China, applicability to Western populations was uncertain. Findings were based on association rather than direct causation; larger cohorts with long-term follow-up and longitudinal biopsies were deemed needed.

This receptor was taken from a person aged 50 or older with lung adenocarcinoma. The receptor chain draws on TRBV7-2 and TRBJ2-1; the D gene cannot be resolved reliably. Sequenced material: FFPE tissue from an adenomatous hyperplasia lung lesion. The intended sense of this specimen's cell subset or site label: atypical adenomatous hyperplasia (AAH), lung preneoplasia. The CDR3 is CASSLAGPPIF. In nucleotides, the sequence is TGTGCCAGCAGCTTAGCGGGCCCCCCGATCTTC.